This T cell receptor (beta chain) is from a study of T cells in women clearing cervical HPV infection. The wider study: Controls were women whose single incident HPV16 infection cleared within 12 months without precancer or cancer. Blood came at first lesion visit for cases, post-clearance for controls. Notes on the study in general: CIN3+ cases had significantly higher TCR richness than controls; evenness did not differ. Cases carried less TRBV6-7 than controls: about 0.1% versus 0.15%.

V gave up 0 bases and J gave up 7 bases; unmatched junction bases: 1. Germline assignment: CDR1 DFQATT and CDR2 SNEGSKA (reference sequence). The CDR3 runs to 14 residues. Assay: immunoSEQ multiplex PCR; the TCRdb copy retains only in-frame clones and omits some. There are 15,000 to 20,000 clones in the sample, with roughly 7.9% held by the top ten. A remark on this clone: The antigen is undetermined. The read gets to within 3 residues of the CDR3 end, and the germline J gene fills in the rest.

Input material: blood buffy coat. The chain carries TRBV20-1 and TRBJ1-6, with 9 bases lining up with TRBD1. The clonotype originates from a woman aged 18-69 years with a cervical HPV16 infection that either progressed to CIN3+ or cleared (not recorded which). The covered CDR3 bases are TGCAGTGCTAGAGAGGACAGGGGAAATTCACCC. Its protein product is CSAREDRGNSP. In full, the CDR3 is CSAREDRGNSPLHF.